These 29 T cell receptor beta chains originate from one sample sequenced in a study of T cell repertoires in cytomegalovirus infection. No antigens are known for them. TCRdb fed the reads into MiXCR, producing one record per CDR3 protein. This sample has around 540,000 distinct CDR3 sequences, with about 33% found just once. The sample consisted of cultured PBMCs, taken from culture after CMV antigen stimulation. The receptor source for this set is a human donor in good health (CMV status not recorded). Some clones in this sample may be carry-over from other donors' samples.

The count of this clonotype is one. V and J are TRBV20-1 and TRBJ2-1, with 8 bases lining up with TRBD2. This CDR3 has 17 residues. The J segment lost 5 bases and the V segment lost 0 bases, leaving 12 bases of the junction unmatched. Germline loops: CDR1 DFQATT, CDR2 SNEGSKA (reference sequence). This CDR3 is CSARDPPRAGANNEQFF. The CDR3 bases are TGCAGTGCTAGAGACCCTCCGCGAGCGGGAGCGAACAATGAGCAGTTCTTC.

CDR3 bases: TGCAGTGCTAGAGATCATAGTCGGGGGAATTATGGCTACACCTTC. Its protein is CSARDHSRGNYGYTF. The chain uses TRBV20-1 and TRBJ1-2; D may be TRBD1 (5 bases). Trimming removed 0 bases at V and 5 bases at J, with 16 bases between. Looked up from germline, CDR1 is DFQATT and CDR2 is SNEGSKA (reference sequence). CDR3 length: 15 amino acids.

This clonotype was seen at least ten times. V is TRBV7-8 and J is TRBJ1-3, with D possibly matching TRBD1 (5 bases). V was clipped by 1 base and J by 4 bases, with 11 bases between them. Germline V gene data show CDR1 as SGHVS and CDR2 as FQNEAQ. The CDR3 extends over 15 amino acids. The CDR3 region has the DNA TGTGCCAGCAGCTTAGGGGGCACTCGGGGAAACACCATATATTTT. Amino acids: CASSLGGTRGNTIYF.

V usage is TRBV7-8 and J usage is TRBJ2-3; D is perhaps TRBD2 (6 bases). The V end lost 2 bases, the J end lost 2 bases, and 11 bases lay between the germline ends. The length of the CDR3 is 15 residues. Per germline, CDR1 SGHVS and CDR2 FQNEAQ. The CDR3 loop reads CASSLKLGLTDTQYF. CDR3 coding DNA: TGTGCCAGCAGCTTAAAATTGGGACTCACAGATACGCAGTATTTT.

The rearrangement uses TRBV27 and TRBJ2-1, with TRBD2 identical over 9 bases. The J segment lost 4 bases and the V segment lost 5 bases, leaving 6 bases of the junction unmatched. Per germline, CDR1 MNHEY and CDR2 SMNVEV (reference sequence). This CDR3 comprises 15 residues. The CDR3 reads CASSLRTSDYNEQFF. CDR3 in DNA: TGTGCCAGCAGTCTCAGGACTAGCGATTACAATGAGCAGTTCTTC.

This chain uses TRBV6-5 with TRBJ2-3; 10 bases are a match to TRBD2. CDR3 size: 16 residues. J lost 5 bases, V lost 6 bases, and 11 bases had no gene match. Germline V gene data show CDR1 as MNHEY and CDR2 as SVGAGI. The CDR3 DNA reads as TGTGCCAGCAGATACCTCCTAGCGGGAGCGGGAGATACGCAGTATTTT. As protein: CASRYLLAGAGDTQYF.

This clonotype was observed a handful of times. The V call is TRBV27, the J call TRBJ2-2, with 7 bases fitting TRBD1. Germline V gives CDR1 MNHEY, CDR2 SMNVEV (reference sequence). Trimming at V came to 3 bases and at J to 3 bases, leaving 10 bases not matched to a gene. The CDR3 has 17 residues. CDR3 coding DNA: TGTGCCAGCAGTTTGGTTTCCGGGACAGATTACACCGGGGAGCTGTTTTTT. This encodes CASSLVSGTDYTGELFF.

There are a few counts of this clonotype. CDR3 coding DNA: TGTGCCAGCAGCTCCCGGGACAGAGTCTACGAGCAGTACTTC. Residues: CASSSRDRVYEQYF. This chain uses TRBV7-8 with TRBJ2-7; 7 bases agree with TRBD1. Trimming took 4 bases from V and 3 from J; bases not matched to a gene: 6. This CDR3 is built from 14 residues. Germline V gives CDR1 SGHVS, CDR2 FQNEAQ.

V and J are TRBV7-8 and TRBJ2-1; 12 bases align to TRBD2. There are 19 residues in the CDR3. Unmatched junction bases numbered 16, after V lost 4 bases and J lost 6 bases. Germline lookup yields CDR1 SGHVS and CDR2 FQNEAQ. The CDR3 spells CASSSQTSGRNRGGNEQFF. Written as DNA, the CDR3 is TGTGCCAGCAGCTCCCAGACTAGCGGGAGAAATCGGGGTGGCAATGAGCAGTTCTTC.

This clonotype was seen a handful of times. The chain couples TRBV7-9 to TRBJ2-5, with D maybe TRBD2 (5 bases). The CDR3 has 14 amino acids. CDR1 is SEHNR and CDR2 is FQNEAQ in the germline V gene (reference sequence). Trimming left V 0 bases short and J 6 bases short, with 11 bases between. CDR3 DNA: TGTGCCAGCAGCTTAGCGGGAGAGAGACAGACCCAGTACTTC. This codes for CASSLAGERQTQYF.

This clonotype was detected a few times. V usage is TRBV11-2 and J usage is TRBJ2-7, with 10 bases identical to TRBD2. Trimming at V came to 0 bases and at J to 2 bases, leaving 4 bases not matched to a gene. The CDR3 loop spans 16 amino acids. Germline V lookup: CDR1 SGHAT, CDR2 FQNNGV. Here the CDR3 DNA reads TGTGCCAGCAGCTTAGAGCACAGCGGGAGGGCCTACGAGCAGTACTTC. Its translation: CASSLEHSGRAYEQYF.

The J gene is TRBJ2-6, the V gene TRBV20-1; 8 bases agree with TRBD1. The CDR3 runs to 17 residues. CDR1 and CDR2 from the germline V gene are DFQATT and SNEGSKA (reference sequence). Trimming cost V 5 bases and J 2 bases; bases outside gene matches: 11. The CDR3: CSAHRQGFLAGANVLTF. CDR3 in DNA: TGCAGTGCTCACAGACAGGGGTTTTTGGCTGGGGCCAACGTCCTGACTTTC.

The chain recombines TRBV29-1 with TRBJ2-2; TRBD2 aligns across 8 bases. With 4 bases clipped from V and 5 bases from J, the junction kept 9 bases outside the gene matches. Germline V gene data show CDR1 as SQVTM and CDR2 as ANQGSEA. CDR3 length: 15 amino acids. The CDR3 DNA reads TGCAGCGTTGGGGACGGGAGGGATGTTACCGGGGAGCTGTTTTTT. Amino acid sequence: CSVGDGRDVTGELFF.

The chain has TRBV20-1 and TRBJ1-6; D call uncertain. The CDR3 totals 12 residues. Per germline, CDR1 DFQATT and CDR2 SNEGSKA (reference sequence). Between the trimmed V and J ends, which lost 5 bases and 10 bases, there was a span of 12 bases. DNA of the CDR3: TGCAGTGCTGGCCAGACTGAATCACCCCTCCACTTT. Translation gives CSAGQTESPLHF.

This rearrangement joins TRBV30 to TRBJ1-2; D is ambiguous. Germline-derived CDR1 and CDR2 are GTSNPN and SVGIG (reference sequence). This CDR3 has 11 amino acids. V was clipped by 4 bases and J by 4 bases, with 7 bases between them. As DNA, the CDR3 is TGTGCCTGGAAGATCCTCTATGGCTACACCTTC. Translation: CAWKILYGYTF.

J is TRBJ1-2 and V is TRBV27; 9 bases are shared with TRBD1. J lost 4 bases, V lost 4 bases, and 13 bases had no gene match. The CDR3 has 17 amino acids. CDR1 and CDR2 from the germline V gene are MNHEY and SMNVEV (reference sequence). In DNA form, the CDR3 reads TGTGCCAGCAGTTCCTATCTAACAGGGGGCTCGGGCTATGGCTACACCTTC. It codes for CASSSYLTGGSGYGYTF.

This clonotype was recorded a few times. The chain employs TRBV7-8 and TRBJ2-1; 9 bases match TRBD2. Germline loops: CDR1 SGHVS, CDR2 FQNEAQ. V shed 7 bases and J 7 bases; nucleotides not matched to a gene: 11. This CDR3 comprises 15 residues. In DNA, the CDR3 is TGTGCCAGCACCGTGCGGGAGGGGCTGGAGAATGAGCAGTTCTTC. Protein sequence: CASTVREGLENEQFF.

Many counts were recorded for this clonotype. The V gene is TRBV7-2, the J gene TRBJ2-1; TRBD2 aligns across 8 bases. Germline trimming cut 3 bases from V and 2 bases from J; bases unmatched to any gene: 9. CDR3 length: 17 residues. Per the germline V gene, CDR1 is SGHTA and CDR2 is FQGNSA. The CDR3 nucleotides read TGTGCCAGCAGCTTTTCGGGGGGGATGAGGGCCTACAATGAGCAGTTCTTC. Translating it yields CASSFSGGMRAYNEQFF.

This chain uses TRBV18 with TRBJ1-1, with D perhaps TRBD1 (5 bases). CDR3 size: 16 residues. Trimming cost V 2 bases and J 4 bases, with 17 bases left between them. Germline lookup yields CDR1 KGHSH and CDR2 LQKENI. The CDR3 region is CASSPREGRRGTEAFF. The CDR3 DNA is TGTGCCAGCTCACCAAGGGAGGGGAGGAGAGGCACTGAAGCTTTCTTT. Full variable domain (rest looked up from reference TRBV18 and TRBJ1-1): NAGVMQNPRHLVRRRGQEARLRCSPMKGHSHVYWYRQLPEEGLKFMVYLQKENIIDESGMPKERFSAEFPKEGPSILRIQQVVRGDSAAYFCASSPREGRRGTEAFFGQGTRLTVV.

The V call is TRBV4-1, the J call TRBJ1-1, with D uncertain. Deletions cut 1 base from V and 5 bases from J, with 14 bases between. This CDR3 has 15 residues. Per germline, CDR1 MGHRA and CDR2 YSYEKL. As DNA, the CDR3 is TGCGCCAGCAGCCAAGTCTTGCGGGGTCGGACTGAAGCTTTCTTT. Translated, it gives CASSQVLRGRTEAFF.

This clonotype was counted many times. The gene calls are TRBV7-2 and TRBJ2-1, with TRBD2 matching over 9 bases. The CDR3 length is 15 residues. J was trimmed by 8 bases and V by 4 bases; bases with no gene match: 9. Germline CDR1 SGHTA, CDR2 FQGNSA. CDR3 protein: CASSWAGGPWYEQFF. The CDR3 DNA reads TGTGCCAGCAGCTGGGCGGGAGGGCCTTGGTATGAGCAGTTCTTC.

Remarks on this clonotype: A much bigger clone sits one base away, suggesting this may be a read error. V is TRBV7-2 and J is TRBJ1-1; D gene uncertain. The length of the CDR3 is 14 residues. Germline loops: CDR1 SGHTA, CDR2 FQGNSA. V was trimmed by 3 bases and J by 0 bases, leaving 8 bases between them. The CDR3 sequence: CASSFQCLNTEAFF. CDR3 in DNA: TGTGCCAGCAGCTTTCAGTGTTTGAACACTGAAGCTTTCTTT. Full variable domain (remainder filled in from reference TRBV7-2 and TRBJ1-1): GAGVSQSPSNKVTEKGKDVELRCDPISGHTALYWYRQSLGQGLEFLIYFQGNSAPDKSGLPSDRFSAERTGGSVSTLTIQRTQQEDSAVYLCASSFQCLNTEAFFGQGTRLTVV.

This clonotype occurred a few times. The chain joins TRBV27 to TRBJ1-2; 7 nucleotides line up with TRBD1. V lost 8 bases, J lost 7 bases, and 10 bases stayed unmatched. CDR3 length equals 13 residues. Germline-derived CDR1 and CDR2 are MNHEY and SMNVEV (reference sequence). The CDR3 is CASGLEGAGGYTF. As DNA, the CDR3 is TGTGCCAGCGGCCTGGAGGGGGCGGGTGGCTACACCTTC.

The chain carries TRBV6-2 or TRBV6-3 and TRBJ2-3; D is perhaps TRBD1 or TRBD2 (5 bases each). Germline V gene sequence: CDR1 MNHEY, CDR2 SVGEGT. This CDR3 has 15 amino acids. V dropped 4 bases and J dropped 12 bases, with 23 bases sitting between them. This CDR3 is CASSSRDRPPRPQYF. The CDR3 coding sequence is TGTGCCAGCAGTTCCCGGGACCGACCTCCTCGTCCCCAGTATTTT.

CDR3 sequence (DNA): TGTGCCAGCAGCCCCAGGCAGGGCAAGACCGGGGAGCTGTTTTTT. Protein sequence: CASSPRQGKTGELFF. V and J are TRBV11-3 and TRBJ2-2; TRBD1 is a possible D gene (5 bases). CDR3 length equals 15 residues. Per the germline V gene, CDR1 is SGHNT and CDR2 is YENEEA. Deletions cut 5 bases from V and 5 bases from J, with 15 bases between.

This sequence joins TRBV12-5 and TRBJ2-2; D uncertain. The CDR3 is 16 residues long. Germline CDR1 and CDR2: LGHNT and FRNRAP. Trimming took off 0 bases at V and 6 bases at J, with 14 bases between the two ends. The CDR3 is CASGLVVGPRAGELFF. The CDR3 DNA reads TGTGCTAGTGGTTTGGTCGTGGGTCCAAGGGCCGGGGAGCTGTTTTTT.

This rearrangement joins TRBV24-1 to TRBJ2-5; 11 bases map to TRBD2. V was pared by 4 bases and J by 3 bases, with 3 bases of the junction left unmatched. Germline assignment: CDR1 KGHDR and CDR2 SFDVKD. The CDR3 runs to 15 residues. CDR3 nucleotide sequence: TGTGCCACCAGTGAATTAGCGGGAGGGAAAGAGACCCAGTACTTC. Its protein is CATSELAGGKETQYF.

This clonotype was detected a few times. The chain combines TRBV7-9 with TRBJ2-1, with 14 bases fitting TRBD2. There are 16 residues in the CDR3. Germline CDR1 SEHNR, CDR2 FQNEAQ (reference sequence). Trimming cost V 5 bases and J 8 bases; bases outside gene matches: 8. The CDR3 reads CASSTRLAGGPDEQFF. The DNA of the CDR3 is TGTGCCAGCAGCACCCGACTAGCGGGAGGGCCTGATGAGCAGTTCTTC.

J is TRBJ2-1 and V is TRBV6-2 or TRBV6-3; D is possibly TRBD1 (5 bases). Trimming took 4 bases from V and 0 from J, leaving 16 bases between them. Germline assignment: CDR1 MNHEY and CDR2 SVGEGT. The CDR3 sequence is 17 residues long. The CDR3 region is CASSFPITGYSYNEQFF. The CDR3 DNA reads as TGTGCCAGCAGTTTCCCAATAACAGGTTACTCCTACAATGAGCAGTTCTTC.